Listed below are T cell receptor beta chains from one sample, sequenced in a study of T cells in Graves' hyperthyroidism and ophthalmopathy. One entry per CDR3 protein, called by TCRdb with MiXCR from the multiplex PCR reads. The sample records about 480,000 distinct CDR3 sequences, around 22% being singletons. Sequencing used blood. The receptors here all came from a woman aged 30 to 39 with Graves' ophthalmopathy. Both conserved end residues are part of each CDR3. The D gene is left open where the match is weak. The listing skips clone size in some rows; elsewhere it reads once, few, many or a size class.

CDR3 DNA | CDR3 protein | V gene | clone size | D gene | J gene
TGTGCCAGCAGCTTCGGTCGTCTGAACACCGGGGAGCTGTTTTTT | CASSFGRLNTGELFF | TRBV13 | many | NA | TRBJ2-2
TGTGCCAGTAGTATGCGGACAGGGGAACAAGAGACCCAGTACTTC | CASSMRTGEQETQYF | TRBV19 | NA | TRBD1 | TRBJ2-5
TGTGCCAGCAGTTTATTTGGGGGATCCGGTTCGCCCCTCCACTTT | CASSLFGGSGSPLHF | TRBV12-3/TRBV12-4 | many | NA | TRBJ1-6
TGTGCCAGCAGTGAATTGGGGGAGACCCAGTACTTC | CASSELGETQYF | TRBV6-1 | many | NA | TRBJ2-5
TGCAGTGCTAGATTGGGTGGGCAGACCCAGTACTTC | CSARLGGQTQYF | TRBV20-1 | many | NA | TRBJ2-5
TGCGCCAGCAGCTTGGTACAGGGCGGGAACTACGAGCAGTACTTC | CASSLVQGGNYEQYF | TRBV5-1 | many | NA | TRBJ2-7
TGTGCCAGCAGCTCCTCTTCCCGAGCGTATGGCTACACCTTC | CASSSSSRAYGYTF | TRBV5-6 | NA | NA | TRBJ1-2
TGTGCCAGCAGCCAAGGGGGAACGTCTGGAAACACCATATATTTT | CASSQGGTSGNTIYF | TRBV3-1 | NA | NA | TRBJ1-3
TGTGCCAGCAGTTACTCGGAGGGGGCCGGGGGCTACACCTTC | CASSYSEGAGGYTF | TRBV6-5 | many | TRBD1 | TRBJ1-2
TGTGCCAGCAGTTTTCAGGGGGCCGGGTACGAGCAGTACTTC | CASSFQGAGYEQYF | TRBV6-5 | many | TRBD1 | TRBJ2-7
TGTGCCAGCAGCTCGCTTCGAACTATCTCCTATGGCTACACCTTC | CASSSLRTISYGYTF | TRBV11-2 | NA | NA | TRBJ1-2
TGCAGTGCACCTGGGACAGGAAACACTGAAGCTTTCTTT | CSAPGTGNTEAFF | TRBV20-1 | NA | TRBD1 | TRBJ1-1
TGTGCCACCAGTGATTTGCAAACTAGCGGGAAAAGTGAGACCCAGTACTTC | CATSDLQTSGKSETQYF | TRBV24-1 | NA | TRBD2 | TRBJ2-5
TGTGCCAGCAGCTTAGCTTCTCCAGGGTATTCACCCCTCCACTTT | CASSLASPGYSPLHF | TRBV7-9 | few | NA | TRBJ1-6
TGCGCGGCAGCCGCACCATTCTACGAGCAGTACTTC | CAAAAPFYEQYF | TRBV10-3 | few | NA | TRBJ2-7
TGTGCCAGCAGGAAACTCTCAGGACGGTCCATGAACACTGAAGCTTTCTTT | CASRKLSGRSMNTEAFF | TRBV12-3/TRBV12-4 | few | NA | TRBJ1-1
TGTGCCATCAAGCAGGGGGCGGGAGACACTGAAGCTTTCTTT | CAIKQGAGDTEAFF | TRBV10-3 | many | TRBD1 | TRBJ1-1
TGTGCCAGCAGTTTTAGTGGTGCCGGACAGGGGGCTTACGAGCAGTACTTC | CASSFSGAGQGAYEQYF | TRBV12-3/TRBV12-4 | few | TRBD1 | TRBJ2-7
TGTGCCAGCAGTTACTTTGGTAATCAAGAGACCCAGTACTTC | CASSYFGNQETQYF | TRBV6-5 | few | NA | TRBJ2-5
TGTGCCAGCACCCTCCTAACAGGCCTGAACACTGAAGCTTTCTTT | CASTLLTGLNTEAFF | TRBV13 | many | NA | TRBJ1-1
TGTGCCAGCAGTTATATTTCGGGGGGGCGGGAGCAGTACTTC | CASSYISGGREQYF | TRBV6-5 | NA | TRBD2 | TRBJ2-7
TGTGCCAGCAGTTCCCTCGTAGCGGGGTCCACCGGGGAGCTGTTTTTT | CASSSLVAGSTGELFF | TRBV28 | many | TRBD2 | TRBJ2-2
TGTGCCAGCAGTGAAATTTCGAACACCATATATTTT | CASSEISNTIYF | TRBV6-1 | many | NA | TRBJ1-3
TGTGCCACCAGCATAGGCCCACAAGAGACCCAGTACTTC | CATSIGPQETQYF | TRBV15 | many | NA | TRBJ2-5
TGTGCCAGCAGTAAACAAGCCGGGGAACTGTTTTTT | CASSKQAGELFF | TRBV6-1 | NA | NA | TRBJ2-2
TGTGCCAGCAGGAAAAGCAGGGGAACCCCTGAAGCTTTCTTT | CASRKSRGTPEAFF | TRBV12-3/TRBV12-4 | few | NA | TRBJ1-1
TGTGCCAGCAGCCAGCAGGGACCAGAGACCCAGTACTTC | CASSQQGPETQYF | TRBV7-9 | many | NA | TRBJ2-5
TGTGCCAGCAGTGAAGCCGACCTCAGGGGGAGAGTGGCTGAAGCTTTCTTT | CASSEADLRGRVAEAFF | TRBV2 | many | TRBD1 | TRBJ1-1
TGTGCCAGCAGTGACGGGGCCTTCTCTGGAAACACCATATATTTT | CASSDGAFSGNTIYF | TRBV6-1 | NA | NA | TRBJ1-3
TGTGCCATCAGTAGGACAGGGGACTACGAGCAGTACTTC | CAISRTGDYEQYF | TRBV10-3 | many | TRBD1 | TRBJ2-7
TGTGCCAGCAGCTCCGGTAGTGGTAGCCAAGAGACCCAGTACTTC | CASSSGSGSQETQYF | TRBV7-9 | many | NA | TRBJ2-5
TGTGCCAGCAGCTTAGGACCTAGCGGAGCCCAAGAGACCCAGTACTTC | CASSLGPSGAQETQYF | TRBV11-2 | NA | TRBD2 | TRBJ2-5
TGTGCCAGCAGACCTACAGGGGGGAGGACCTACGAGCAGTACTTC | CASRPTGGRTYEQYF | TRBV28 | NA | TRBD1 | TRBJ2-7
TGTGCCACGGGACTAGCGGGGGGGGTGGAGACCCAGTACTTC | CATGLAGGVETQYF | TRBV11-2 | NA | TRBD2 | TRBJ2-5
TGTGCCAGCCAAGGGGTCGGCACCGGGGAGCTGTTTTTT | CASQGVGTGELFF | TRBV18 | many | NA | TRBJ2-2
TGTGCCAGCTCCAGCGGACAGGGGAGGCTGAACACTGAAGCTTTCTTT | CASSSGQGRLNTEAFF | TRBV18 | few | TRBD1 | TRBJ1-1
TGTGCCAGCAGCCGCCTAGTTGCGGGGTTAGGCGAGCAGTACTTC | CASSRLVAGLGEQYF | TRBV13 | many | NA | TRBJ2-7
TGCAGTGCTACTCTTCCCCTTAACTATGGCTACACCTTC | CSATLPLNYGYTF | TRBV20-1 | many | NA | TRBJ1-2
TGTGCCAGCAGCTTAGGTGTGATTGGCGGGGAGCTGTTTTTT | CASSLGVIGGELFF | TRBV7-8 | many | NA | TRBJ2-2
TGTGCCTGGATTAGGACAGGGTGGGGCACGAACACTGAAGCTTTCTTT | CAWIRTGWGTNTEAFF | TRBV30 | many | TRBD1 | TRBJ1-1
TGTGCCAGCAACAGACGGGGGGAGACCCAGTACTTC | CASNRRGETQYF | TRBV3-1 | NA | NA | TRBJ2-5
TGTGCCAGCAGTTACCGGGGAACCAAAAACATTCAGTACTTC | CASSYRGTKNIQYF | TRBV6-2/TRBV6-3 | many | NA | TRBJ2-4